The present entry profiles one TCR beta chain with its context. Its antigen remains unknown. The V gene's germline CDR1 is MGHRA and CDR2 YSYEKL. Trimming left V 1 base short and J 6 bases short, with 16 bases between. The CDR3 runs to 16 residues. This entry comes from a study of cytomegalovirus exposure and HLA in healthy donors. Study at large: From donors who were HLA-typed, an early data release held about 85 million unique TCRs.

PCR was performed using 60 Vbeta and 13 Jbeta primers. TCRdb's copy holds only in-frame clones and misses some; the assay was immunoSEQ multiplex PCR. Altogether about 120,000 clones are present, about 80% being singletons, with the ten largest covering 7.5% to 9.5%. Study-level points and caveats: Later analysis associated a missense DCLRE1C variant with TCR beta V- and J-gene trimming. According to the study, roughly 180 TCR beta chains were cytomegalovirus-associated. Because they were indistinguishable, some V segments, including TRBV6-2 and TRBV6-3, were excluded.

The sequencing sample was made of PBMCs. This sequence joins TRBV4-1 and TRBJ2-1; no clear D gene. This TCR was recovered from a woman aged 45-59 years in good health and CMV-seropositive. In DNA, the CDR3 is TGCGCCAGCAGCCAAGGGTCCCGTCCGGGTTTCAATGAGCAGTTCTTC. Protein product: CASSQGSRPGFNEQFF.